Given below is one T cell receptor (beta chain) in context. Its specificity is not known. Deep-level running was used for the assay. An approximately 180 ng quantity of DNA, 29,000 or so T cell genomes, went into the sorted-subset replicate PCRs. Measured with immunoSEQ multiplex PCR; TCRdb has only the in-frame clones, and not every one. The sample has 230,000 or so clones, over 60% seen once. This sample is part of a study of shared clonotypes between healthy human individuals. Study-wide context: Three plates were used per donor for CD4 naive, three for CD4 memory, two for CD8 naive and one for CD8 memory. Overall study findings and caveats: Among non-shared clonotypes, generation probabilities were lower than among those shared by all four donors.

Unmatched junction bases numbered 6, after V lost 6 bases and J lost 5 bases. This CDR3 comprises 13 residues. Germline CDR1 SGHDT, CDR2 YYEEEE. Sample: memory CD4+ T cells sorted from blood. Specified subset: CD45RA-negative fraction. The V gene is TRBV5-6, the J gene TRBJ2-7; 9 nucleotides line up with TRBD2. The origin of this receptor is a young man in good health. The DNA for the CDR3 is TGTGCCAGCACCCCTAGCGGGATGGACGAGCAGTACTTC. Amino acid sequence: CASTPSGMDEQYF.